The present entry profiles one TCR beta chain with its context. Its antigen is undetermined. This sample is part of a study of shared clonotypes between healthy human individuals. About the study: Used for every donor were three CD4 naive, three CD4 memory, two CD8 naive and one CD8 memory plate.

The CDR3 totals 16 residues. J lost 2 bases, V lost 0 bases, and 6 bases had no gene match. Germline CDR1 is SGHRS and CDR2 is YFSETQ. Method: immunoSEQ multiplex PCR; TCRdb's copy keeps in-frame clones and lacks some. Here the sample spans 550,000 to 700,000 clones, about three quarters being singletons. Findings of the study overall: Non-shared clonotypes showed lower generation probabilities than clonotypes common to all four donors.

The origin of this receptor is a woman younger than 45 in good health. The J gene is TRBJ1-1, the V gene TRBV5-1, with 8 bases identical to TRBD1. Sequenced input: memory CD4+ T cells sorted from blood. Subset given: CD45RA-negative fraction. The CDR3 reads CASSLAGTGVNTEAFF. CDR3 DNA sequence: TGCGCCAGCAGCTTGGCAGGGACAGGCGTCAACACTGAAGCTTTCTTT.